This is a list of T cell receptor beta chains from one sample in a study of identical twins. TCRdb reanalysed the 5' RACE reads using MiXCR and keeps one entry per CDR3 protein. This table has approximately 550,000 distinct CDR3 sequences, approximately 20% appearing once. The same data also contributed to another study, on yellow fever vaccine responses in identical twins.

What was sequenced was CD4+ T cells sorted from blood. Receptors were obtained from a woman younger than 30 in good health. Both conserved end residues are part of each CDR3. The D gene is left open where the match is weak. Clone size appears in some rows only: once, few, many, or a class for an expanded clone.

v_gene	d_gene	j_gene	abundance	CDR3nt	CDR3aa
TRBV6-1	.	TRBJ2-7	.	TGTGCCAGCAACGAGAATTTTGACAATTTCTATCCCCCTTACGAGCAGTACTTC	CASNENFDNFYPPYEQYF
TRBV7-9	.	TRBJ2-5	few	TGTGCCAGCAGCCCCAACCTTTCCACGAAGACCCAGTACTTC	CASSPNLSTKTQYF
TRBV12-3/TRBV12-4	TRBD2	TRBJ2-7	.	TGTGCCAGCAGCCGAGGGACTAGCGGGAGTATCGAGCAGTACTTC	CASSRGTSGSIEQYF
TRBV20-1	TRBD2	TRBJ2-6	once	TGCAGTGCTAGGACGGGGGGCTCTGGGGCCAACGTCCTGACTTTC	CSARTGGSGANVLTF
TRBV6-6	TRBD1	TRBJ2-3	.	TGTGCCAGCAGAGAACAGGGGCCAGATACGCAGTATTTT	CASREQGPDTQYF
TRBV11-2	.	TRBJ2-6	few	TGTGCCAGCAGCTTACGGCAGGGAAGGTCCTCTGGGGCCAACGTCCTGACTTTC	CASSLRQGRSSGANVLTF
TRBV3-1	.	TRBJ2-6	few	TGTGCCAGCGGACCTGGGGCCAACGTCCTGACTTTC	CASGPGANVLTF
TRBV27	.	TRBJ2-1	few	TGTGCCAGCAGTTCACAGGGTCCGAGCTCCTACAATGAGCAGTTCTTC	CASSSQGPSSYNEQFF
TRBV14	TRBD2	TRBJ2-3	.	TGTGCCAGCAGCTCCCCCCGGGGCGGGGGGACAGATACGCAGTATTTT	CASSSPRGGGTDTQYF
TRBV2	.	TRBJ2-2	few	TGTGCCAGCCAAAGGGTGCGCACCGGGGAGCTGTTTTTT	CASQRVRTGELFF